This TCR beta chain was documented in a study of T cell responses to AZD1222 COVID-19 vaccine. Profiling relied on immunoSEQ multiplex PCR, and the TCRdb table lists in-frame clones only, not all of them. The sample holds some 110,000 clones; 70% to 90% are singletons and the top ten take roughly 3.7%. Study-wide findings and caveats: None of the repertoires were sampled until the peak T cell response had passed. Distributed over spike, vaccine-associated CD4 TCRs predominated at 160-218 and 743-854.

Germline V gives CDR1 SGHAT, CDR2 FQNNGV. With V trimmed by 5 bases and J by 5 bases, 9 bases remained unmatched. The CDR3 spans 15 residues. Points on this clone: No antigen is known for it.

The receptor was derived from an adult in good health. The gene calls are TRBV11-2 and TRBJ2-1; 7 positions agree with TRBD2. Sequencing was performed on peripheral blood, taken on day 0 of MenACWY control vaccination. The CDR3 is CASSATTSFNNEQFF. The DNA of the CDR3 is TGTGCCAGCAGCGCAACGACTAGCTTCAACAATGAGCAGTTCTTC. The variable domain in full, with the rest retrieved from reference TRBV11-2 and TRBJ2-1, is EAGVAQSPRYKIIEKRQSVAFWCNPISGHATLYWYQQILGQGPKLLIQFQNNGVVDDSQLPKDRFSAERLKGVDSTLKIQPAKLEDSAVYLCASSATTSFNNEQFFGPGTRLTVL.